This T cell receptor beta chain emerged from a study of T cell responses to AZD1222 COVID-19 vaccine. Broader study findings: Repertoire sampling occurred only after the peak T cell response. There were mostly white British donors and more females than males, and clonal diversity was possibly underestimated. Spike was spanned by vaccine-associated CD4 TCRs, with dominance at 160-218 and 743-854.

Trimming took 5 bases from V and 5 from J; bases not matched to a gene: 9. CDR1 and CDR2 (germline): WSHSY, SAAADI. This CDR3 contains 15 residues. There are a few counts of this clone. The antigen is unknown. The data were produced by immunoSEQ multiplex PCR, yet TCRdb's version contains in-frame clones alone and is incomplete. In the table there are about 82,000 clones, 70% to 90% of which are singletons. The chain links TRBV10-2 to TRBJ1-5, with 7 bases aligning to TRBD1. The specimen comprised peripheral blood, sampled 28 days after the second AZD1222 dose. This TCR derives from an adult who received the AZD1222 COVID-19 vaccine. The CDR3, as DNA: TGCGCCAGCAGTCCTCCTGACAGGGTGGATCAGCCCCAGCATTTT. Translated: CASSPPDRVDQPQHF.